This T cell receptor beta chain was captured in a study of blood T cell repertoires in COVID-19. Study overall: The United States, Italy and Spain provided the acute and convalescent COVID-19 samples. Sources were T cells, B-cell-depleted T cells, or PBMCs; the material itself was cDNA or gDNA.

The data were produced by immunoSEQ multiplex PCR, yet TCRdb's version contains in-frame clones alone and is incomplete. The sample has 110,000 to 150,000 clones, roughly three quarters seen once. V lost 6 bases, J lost 2 bases, and 7 bases lay in between. This CDR3 region has 13 residues. Sequencing used peripheral blood. This receptor was taken from a man between 60 and 75 years old with acute or convalescent COVID-19. V is TRBV12-3 or TRBV12-4 and J is TRBJ2-2; D gene ambiguous. For the CDR3, the DNA is TGTGCCAGCAGCCTTTCCAACACCGGGGAGCTGTTTTTT. Translating it yields CASSLSNTGELFF.